This T cell receptor beta chain was profiled in a study of shared clonotypes between healthy human individuals. The study's findings and limits: Estimated clonotype richness was generally higher in naive than memory subsets. The study found lower generation probabilities in non-shared clonotypes than in those shared by all four donors.

The CDR3 contains 14 residues. The germline CDR1 and CDR2 sequences are GTSNPN and SVGIG (reference sequence). Trimming took 5 bases from V and 2 from J, leaving 15 bases between them. Selected positively for CCR7 and CD45RO-negative, naive CD8 cells excluded terminally differentiated effector memory CD45RA+ cells. Every donor, a Caucasian adult, lived in Nashville, Tennessee. Notes on this clone: The antigen is undetermined.

Splitting of each subset's genomic DNA was done evenly across several immunoSEQ plates. Measured with immunoSEQ multiplex PCR; TCRdb has only the in-frame clones, and not every one. The table includes about 2 million clones, about 95% detected once. The sequenced sample consisted of naive CD8+ T cells sorted from blood. The receptor's source is a man between 18 and 29 years old in good health. V gene TRBV30 combines with J gene TRBJ1-2; D uncertain. For the CDR3, the DNA is TGTGCCTGGGATGGGCCCGTACGCAACTATGGCTACACCTTC. Translation gives CAWDGPVRNYGYTF.